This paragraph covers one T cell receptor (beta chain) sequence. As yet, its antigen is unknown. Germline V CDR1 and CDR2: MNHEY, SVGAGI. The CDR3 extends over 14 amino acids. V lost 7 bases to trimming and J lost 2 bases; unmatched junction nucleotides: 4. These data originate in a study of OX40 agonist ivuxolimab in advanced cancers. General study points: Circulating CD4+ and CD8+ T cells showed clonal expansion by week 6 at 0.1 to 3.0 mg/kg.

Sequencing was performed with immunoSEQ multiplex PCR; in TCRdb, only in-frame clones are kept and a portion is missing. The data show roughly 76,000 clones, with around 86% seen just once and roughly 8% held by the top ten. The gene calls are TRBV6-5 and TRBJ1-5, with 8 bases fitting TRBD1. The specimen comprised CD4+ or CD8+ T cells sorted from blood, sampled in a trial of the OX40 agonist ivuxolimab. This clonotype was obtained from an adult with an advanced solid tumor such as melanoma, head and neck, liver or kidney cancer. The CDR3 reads CASNGQGGNQPQHF. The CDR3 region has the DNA TGTGCCAGCAACGGACAGGGCGGCAATCAGCCCCAGCATTTT.